This is a list of T cell receptor beta chains from one sample in a study of shared clonotypes between healthy human individuals. Assay: immunoSEQ multiplex PCR; the TCRdb copy retains only in-frame clones and omits some. Among some 2 million clones listed, about 95% were seen once. The specimen was naive CD8+ T cells sorted from blood. Receptors were obtained from a man between 18 and 35 years old in good health. Both conserved end residues are part of each CDR3. The D gene is left open where the match is weak. Clone size is given for some rows only: seen once, a few or many times, or a class if the clone is expanded.

clone size	V gene	J gene	D gene	CDR3 DNA	CDR3 protein
-	TRBV7-9	TRBJ2-7	TRBD1	TGTGCCAGCAGCTTAGGGACAGGGAGAATAACGGATATCCACGAGCAGTACTTC	CASSLGTGRITDIHEQYF
-	TRBV28	TRBJ1-2	-	TGTGCCAGCAGTTTCGGGGGCGCAGTTACTTACACCTTC	CASSFGGAVTYTF
-	TRBV27	TRBJ2-7	TRBD1	TGTGCCAGCAGTTTAGGGACAGGGGTTGGCGAGCAGTACTTC	CASSLGTGVGEQYF
-	TRBV9	TRBJ2-2	-	TGTGCCAGCAGCGTAGGGTTTAGCGGCGGGGAGCTGTTTTTT	CASSVGFSGGELFF
-	TRBV9	TRBJ1-2	-	TGTGCCAGCAGCTCCGCAGGGATCCCTAACTATGGCTACACCTTC	CASSSAGIPNYGYTF
-	TRBV25-1	TRBJ1-2	-	TGTGCCAGCAGTGAAGGCCCCACCGCTAACTATGGCTACACCTTC	CASSEGPTANYGYTF
-	TRBV7-9	TRBJ2-7	TRBD1	TGTGCCAGCAGCCAGACAGGGCGACCCTACGAGCAGTACTTC	CASSQTGRPYEQYF
-	TRBV23-1	TRBJ1-2	-	TGCGCCAGCAGTCGGACGGACGGTGGCTACACCTTC	CASSRTDGGYTF
once	TRBV15	TRBJ2-7	-	TGTGCCACCAGCAGAGCCCACCAGAAGCCCTACGAGCAGTACTTC	CATSRAHQKPYEQYF
once	TRBV27	TRBJ2-7	-	TGTGCCAGCAGTTTAAGCGCTTCCTACGAGCAGTACTTC	CASSLSASYEQYF
-	TRBV27	TRBJ1-1	TRBD1	TGTGCCAGCAGGACAGGGGGCCTGGACACTGAAGCTTTCTTT	CASRTGGLDTEAFF
-	TRBV5-6	TRBJ2-7	-	TGTGCCAGCAGCTCCTCTGAGGTGTTCGAGCAGTACTTC	CASSSSEVFEQYF
-	TRBV7-6	TRBJ2-2	-	TGTGCCAGCAGCTTCTTTCAAGGGGCCACCGGGGAGCTGTTTTTT	CASSFFQGATGELFF
-	TRBV10-3	TRBJ2-7	-	TGTGCCATCAGTGAGGGCTACGAGCAGTACTTC	CAISEGYEQYF